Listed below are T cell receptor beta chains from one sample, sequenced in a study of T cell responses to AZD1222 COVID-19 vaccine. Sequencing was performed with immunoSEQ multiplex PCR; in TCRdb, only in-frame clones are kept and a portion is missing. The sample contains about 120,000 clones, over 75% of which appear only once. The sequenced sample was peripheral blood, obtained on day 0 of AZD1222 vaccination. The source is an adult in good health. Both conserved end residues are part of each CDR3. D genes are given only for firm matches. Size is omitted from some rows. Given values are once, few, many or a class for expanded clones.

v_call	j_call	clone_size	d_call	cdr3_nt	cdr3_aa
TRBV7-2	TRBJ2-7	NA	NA	TGTGCCAGCAGCTCCGGGACTTATGAGCAGTACTTC	CASSSGTYEQYF
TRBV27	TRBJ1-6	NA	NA	TGTGCCAGCAGCGGCACGGTAGATTCACCCCTCCACTTT	CASSGTVDSPLHF
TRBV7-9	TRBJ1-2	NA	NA	TGTGCCAGCAGGGCAGTTGGCTACACCTTC	CASRAVGYTF
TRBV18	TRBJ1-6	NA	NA	TGTGCCAGCTCACCGAGACAGCTTAATTCACCCCTCCACTTT	CASSPRQLNSPLHF
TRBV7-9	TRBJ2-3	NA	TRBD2	TGTGCCAGCAGCTTAGGAATTGTAGCGGGGGGAGATACGCAGTATTTT	CASSLGIVAGGDTQYF
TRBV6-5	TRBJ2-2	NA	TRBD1	TGTGCCATTCAGGGACAGGGTAATCGTGGGGAGCTGTTTTTT	CAIQGQGNRGELFF
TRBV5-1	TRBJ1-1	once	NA	TGCGCCAGCAGCTTGGCCAGAGGGACATTGAACACTGAAGCTTTCTTT	CASSLARGTLNTEAFF
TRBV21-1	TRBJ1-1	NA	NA	TGTGCCAGCACCAATCGGACAGGACGAACTGAAGCTTTCTTT	CASTNRTGRTEAFF
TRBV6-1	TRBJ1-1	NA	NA	TGTGCCAGCGGGCTGGGGCGCCGCGGGAACACTGAAGCTTTCTTT	CASGLGRRGNTEAFF
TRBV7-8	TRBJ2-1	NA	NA	TGTGCCAGCAGCTCGTTAGCTGATACGGTAACCTACAATGAGCAGTTCTTC	CASSSLADTVTYNEQFF
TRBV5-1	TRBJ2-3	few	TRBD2	TGCGCCAGCAGGACTAGCGCTATCACAGATACGCAGTATTTT	CASRTSAITDTQYF
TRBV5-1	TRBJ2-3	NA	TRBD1	TGCGCCAGCAGCTTTAACAGGGGGTTGACAGATACGCAGTATTTT	CASSFNRGLTDTQYF
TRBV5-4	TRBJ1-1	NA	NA	TGTGCCAGCAGCTCCCCAGGGAACACTGAAGCTTTCTTT	CASSSPGNTEAFF
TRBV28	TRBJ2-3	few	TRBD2	TGTGCCAGCAGTGGGGACTTCTCCCGCGGGACTAGCGGAGTCACAGATACGCAGTATTTT	CASSGDFSRGTSGVTDTQYF
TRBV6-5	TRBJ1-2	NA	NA	TGTGCCAGCGGAGGGGGGGGATACGGCTACACCTTC	CASGGGGYGYTF
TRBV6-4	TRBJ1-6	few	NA	TGTGCCAGCAGTGACTCGGGCAGGGGAAATTCACCCCTCCACTTT	CASSDSGRGNSPLHF
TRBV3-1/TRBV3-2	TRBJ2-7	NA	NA	TGTGCCAGCAGCCTTTACTCAGACACCTACGAGCAGTACTTC	CASSLYSDTYEQYF
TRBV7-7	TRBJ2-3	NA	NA	TGTGCCAGCAGCTCCGCGGCTTCAGATACGCAGTATTTT	CASSSAASDTQYF
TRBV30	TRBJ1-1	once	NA	TGTGCCTGGATAATTGAGAGGTCGAACACTGAAGCTTTCTTT	CAWIIERSNTEAFF
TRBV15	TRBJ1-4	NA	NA	TGTGCCACCAGCAGAGATCGGGGCAGGGGAGAAAAACTGTTTTTT	CATSRDRGRGEKLFF
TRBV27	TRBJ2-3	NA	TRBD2	TGTGCCAGCTGTCAAGGGACTAGCGGGAGGACTATCGCAGATACGCAGTATTTT	CASCQGTSGRTIADTQYF
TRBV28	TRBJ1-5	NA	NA	TGTGCCAGCAGTTTTGGGTTTCAGCCCCAGCATTTT	CASSFGFQPQHF
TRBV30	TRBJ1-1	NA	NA	TGTGCCTGGGGTCGCCGGGGGAACACTGAAGCTTTCTTT	CAWGRRGNTEAFF
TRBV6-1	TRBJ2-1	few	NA	TGTGCCAGCAGTGAAGACAGTCACAATGAGCAGTTCTTC	CASSEDSHNEQFF
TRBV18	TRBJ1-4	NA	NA	TGTGCCAGCTCACTCCTTAGAGGGACGGATAATGAAAAACTGTTTTTT	CASSLLRGTDNEKLFF
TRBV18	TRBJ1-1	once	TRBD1	TGTGCCAGCTCACCACTGGGGTCGGGCGGACAGGGACTAAATGAAGCTTTCTTT	CASSPLGSGGQGLNEAFF
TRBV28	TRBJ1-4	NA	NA	TGTGCCAGCAGCCACCTTCAGAGATTTAATGAAAAACTGTTTTTT	CASSHLQRFNEKLFF
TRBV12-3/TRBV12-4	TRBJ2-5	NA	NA	TGTGCCAGCAGGTCATACCAAGAGACCCAGTACTTC	CASRSYQETQYF
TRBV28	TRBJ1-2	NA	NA	TGTGCCACCGACCAGGGCAGAAACTATGGCTACACCTTC	CATDQGRNYGYTF
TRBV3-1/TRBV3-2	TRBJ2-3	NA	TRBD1	TGTGCCAGCACGCTGACAGGGGGAGATACGCAGTATTTT	CASTLTGGDTQYF
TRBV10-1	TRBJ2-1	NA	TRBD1	TGCGCCAGCAACCTTACAGGGGGCGCGGGAAATGAGCAGTTCTTC	CASNLTGGAGNEQFF
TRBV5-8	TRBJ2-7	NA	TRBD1	TGTGCCAGCAGCTGGGTACAGGACAGGGAACTAGGCCTGACCAGAGGGGAGCAGTACTTC	CASSWVQDRELGLTRGEQYF
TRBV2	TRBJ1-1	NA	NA	TGTGCCAGCACAGCCGATGTGGTGAACACTGAAGCTTTCTTT	CASTADVVNTEAFF
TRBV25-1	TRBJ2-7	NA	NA	TGTGCCAGCAGTGCAGGGGGGCAGCAGTACTTC	CASSAGGQQYF
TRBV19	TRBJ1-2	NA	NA	TGTGCCAGCGAGTTCCGGGACGGTGTGTCAAGTGGCTACACCTTC	CASEFRDGVSSGYTF
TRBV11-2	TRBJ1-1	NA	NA	TGTGCCAGCAGCCCCGAATTTGGCACTGAAGCTTTCTTT	CASSPEFGTEAFF
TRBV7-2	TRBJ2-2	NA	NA	TGTGCCAGCAGCCCATACCGACCCGACACCGGGGAGCTGTTTTTT	CASSPYRPDTGELFF
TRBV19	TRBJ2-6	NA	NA	TGTGCCAGTAGTCGGGGCTCCGGGGCCAACGTCCTGACTTTC	CASSRGSGANVLTF
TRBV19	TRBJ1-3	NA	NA	TGTGCCAGTAGTATAGCGGGGGGGGGATCTGGAAACACCATATATTTT	CASSIAGGGSGNTIYF
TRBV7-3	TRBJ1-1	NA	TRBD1	TGTGCCAGCAGCTTAAGCAGGGGGGGCCTAATGACTGAAGCTTTCTTT	CASSLSRGGLMTEAFF
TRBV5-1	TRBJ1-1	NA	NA	TGCGCCAGCAGCTTGGGCGGCAGGGAAGCTTTCTTT	CASSLGGREAFF
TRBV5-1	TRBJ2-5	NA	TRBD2	TGCGCCAGCAGCGTGACTAGCGGGAGGTTGGAGACCCAGTACTTC	CASSVTSGRLETQYF
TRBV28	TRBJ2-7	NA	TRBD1	TGTGCCAGCAGTCCCCGACAGGGCTCCTACGAGCAGTACTTC	CASSPRQGSYEQYF
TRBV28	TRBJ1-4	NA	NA	TGTGCCAGCAGTTCAGGACAGCAGAGGGGCGAAAAACTGTTTTTT	CASSSGQQRGEKLFF
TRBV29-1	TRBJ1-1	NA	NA	TGCAGCGTTGGCGCCCCTTTTTTAGGCCGGACTGAAGCTTTCTTT	CSVGAPFLGRTEAFF
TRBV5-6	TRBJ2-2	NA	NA	TGTGCCAGCAGCCCTGGCCCCGGCTCGGCCGGGGAGCTGTTTTTT	CASSPGPGSAGELFF
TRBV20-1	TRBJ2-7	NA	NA	TGCAGTGCTAGTTTCGGGGCCTATGCCTACGAGCAGTACTTC	CSASFGAYAYEQYF
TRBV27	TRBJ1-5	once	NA	TGTGCCAGCAGTCGGACAGCGAGCAATCAGCCCCAGCATTTT	CASSRTASNQPQHF
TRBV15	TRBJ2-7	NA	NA	TGTGCCACCAGCAGAGCGGGGCTTGATCCCGAGCAGTACTTC	CATSRAGLDPEQYF
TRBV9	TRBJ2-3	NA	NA	TGTGCCAGCAGCCCGAGAAGGAGGAGCACAGATACGCAGTATTTT	CASSPRRRSTDTQYF
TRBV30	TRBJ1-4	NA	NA	TGTGCCTGGAGTGTATATAGAGAAAAACTGTTTTTT	CAWSVYREKLFF
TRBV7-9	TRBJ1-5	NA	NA	TGTGCCAGCAGCTTGCGGGGTCAGCCCCAGCATTTT	CASSLRGQPQHF
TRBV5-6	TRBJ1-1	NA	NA	TGTGCCAGCAGCTTGGGCGGGGCTTCTCCTGAAGCTTTCTTT	CASSLGGASPEAFF
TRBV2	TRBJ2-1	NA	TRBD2	TGTGCCAGCGTAGCCGGGACTAGCGGGGGGCCATTCTACAATGAGCAGTTCTTC	CASVAGTSGGPFYNEQFF